The entry below gives a single TCR beta chain sequence along with its context. No cognate antigen has been identified for it. Per-base qualities were not stored, and no clone one base away is much larger. There are 13 amino acids in the CDR3, from cysteine to phenylalanine inclusive. Only the CDR3 region is kept as DNA, spanning 39 bases read in frame from base 1. Relative to germline, V is 5 bases shorter and J is 8 bases shorter, with 12 bases between their ends. The germline V gene supplies CDR1 SGHTA and CDR2 FQGNSA. The library was obtained by PCR. The instrument given in TCRdb is Illumina HiSeq 2500. TCR library preparation used molecular barcoding, with unique molecular identifiers applied to normalize quantification of the TCRbeta repertoire. TCRdb trimmed public reads at Q25 via fastp, called clones via MiXCR and kept in-frame beta chains. Every distinct CDR3 protein forms one entry, paired with its most common genes and DNA. The sample has hundreds of thousands of distinct CDR3 sequences on record, approximately 16% of them singletons. The ten largest clones capture approximately 1% of the sample.

These data belong to a study of T-cell reconstitution after alpha-beta-depleted transplantation in children (dated by TCRdb to between 2015 and 2016). Notes on the research overall: The study quantitatively tracked T-cell immune reconstitution after TCRalphabeta/CD19-depleted allogeneic hematopoietic cell transplantation in children using TCR repertoire profiling.

The V and J genes are TRBV7-2 and TRBJ2-2; too little of a D gene remains to name it. This clonotype was obtained from a human donor who donated a stem cell graft to a child with acute myeloid leukemia. The source material was PBMCs from the stem cell graft donor, sampled from the stem cell graft. CDR3 region: CASSQTRKGELFF. The nucleotide sequence reads TGTGCCAGCAGCCAAACCCGCAAGGGGGAGCTGTTTTTT.